The clone carrying this T cell receptor (beta chain) shows up as medium-sized (0.01 to 0.1%) by frequency. Its antigen is not identified. The record originates from a study of T cell clusters in autoimmune cytopenias. The overall study: TRB sequencing had a median 51,575 reads and about 2,400 distinct clonotypes per sample.

TRB was amplified by touch-down multiplex PCR, primer pools A and B combined. Reanalyzing the multiplex PCR reads, TCRdb keeps one entry per CDR3 protein, without DNA. The sample data list under 3,500 distinct CDR3 sequences. Roughly 38,000 genome equivalents of blood DNA were amplified for TRB. The CDR3 consists of 16 residues. Germline CDR1 reads GTSNPN; CDR2 reads SVGIG (reference sequence). General study points: TRB repertoire shifts in secondary cytopenia and chronic lymphocytic leukemia mostly reflected lymphoma, not autoimmunity. Primary autoimmune cytopenia patients appeared to lack physiological T cell clusters present in healthy donors.

The source material was peripheral blood. The receptor comes from a human donor with an autoimmune cytopenia or autoimmune hepatitis (not recorded which). This sequence joins TRBV30 and TRBJ1-3; the TCRdb D gene call, TRBD1, has no DNA to confirm it. The CDR3 sequence: CAWSGTAAEGRDTIYF.